This T cell receptor (beta chain) was recovered during a study of T cell changes during pregnancy in multiple sclerosis. Data came from immunoSEQ multiplex PCR; TCRdb stores just in-frame clones and leaves some out. The sample lists 25,000 to 30,000 clones, 89% occurring once. There are 13 residues in the CDR3. The V gene lost 4 bases and the J gene lost 1 base, with 8 bases spanning the gap. Germline CDR1 SGHRS, CDR2 YFSETQ. This specimen consisted of CD4+ T cells from peripheral blood mononuclear cells, obtained in the first trimester of pregnancy. The TCR sequence derives from a female donor in good health, enrolled as a control in a pregnancy study. The V and J genes are TRBV5-1 and TRBJ1-1; unclear D gene. Here the CDR3 DNA reads TGCGCCAGCAGCGCAGGAAAGAACACTGAAGCTTTCTTT. Its translation: CASSAGKNTEAFF.